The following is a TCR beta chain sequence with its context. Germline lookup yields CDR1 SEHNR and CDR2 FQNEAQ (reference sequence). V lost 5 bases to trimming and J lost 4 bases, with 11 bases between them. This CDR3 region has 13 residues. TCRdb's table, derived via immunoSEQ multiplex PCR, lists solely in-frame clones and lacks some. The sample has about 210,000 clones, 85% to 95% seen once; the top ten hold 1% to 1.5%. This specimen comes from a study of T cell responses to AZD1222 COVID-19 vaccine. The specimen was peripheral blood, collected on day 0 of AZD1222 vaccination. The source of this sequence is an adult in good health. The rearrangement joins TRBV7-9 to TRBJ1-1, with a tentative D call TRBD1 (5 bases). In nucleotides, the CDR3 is TGTGCCAGCAGCCAAGGGACGCTCACTGAAGCTTTCTTT. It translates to CASSQGTLTEAFF.